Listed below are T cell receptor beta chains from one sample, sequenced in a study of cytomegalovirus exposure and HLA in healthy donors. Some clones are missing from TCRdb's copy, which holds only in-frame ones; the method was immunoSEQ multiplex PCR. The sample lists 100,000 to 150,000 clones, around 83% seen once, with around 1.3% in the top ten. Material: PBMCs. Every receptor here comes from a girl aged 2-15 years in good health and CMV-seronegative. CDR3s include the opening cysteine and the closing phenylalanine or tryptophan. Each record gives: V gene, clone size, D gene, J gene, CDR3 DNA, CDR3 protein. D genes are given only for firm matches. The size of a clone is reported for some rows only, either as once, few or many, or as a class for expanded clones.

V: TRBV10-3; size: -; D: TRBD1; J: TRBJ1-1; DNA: TGTGCCATCAGTGAGTCCCAGGGACAGTTCGAAGCTTTCTTT; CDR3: CAISESQGQFEAFF
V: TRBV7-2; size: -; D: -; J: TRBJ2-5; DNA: TGTGCCAGCAGCTTCCGGGGTAGTAAAGAGACCCAGTACTTC; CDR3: CASSFRGSKETQYF
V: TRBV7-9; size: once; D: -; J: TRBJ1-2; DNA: TGTGCCAGCAGCTTGCACAGTAACTATGGCTACACCTTC; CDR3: CASSLHSNYGYTF
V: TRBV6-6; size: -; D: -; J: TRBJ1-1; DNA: TGTGCCAGCAGTCTCCCAGGGAACACTGAAGCTTTCTTT; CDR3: CASSLPGNTEAFF
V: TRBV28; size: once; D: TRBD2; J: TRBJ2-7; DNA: TGTGCCAGCAGAACTAGCGGGAGGTCTGAGCAGTACTTC; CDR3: CASRTSGRSEQYF
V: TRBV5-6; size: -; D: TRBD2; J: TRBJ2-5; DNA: TGTGCCAGCAGCAGCGTGGGACTACTAGAGACCCAGTACTTC; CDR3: CASSSVGLLETQYF
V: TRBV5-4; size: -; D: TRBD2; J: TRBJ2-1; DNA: TGTGCCAGCAGCCCCTTAGCGGGGTCCATCAATGAGCAGTTCTTC; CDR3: CASSPLAGSINEQFF
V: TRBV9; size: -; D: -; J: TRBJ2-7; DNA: TGTGCCAGCAGCGTAGGAGCTTCCTACGAGCAGTACTTC; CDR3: CASSVGASYEQYF
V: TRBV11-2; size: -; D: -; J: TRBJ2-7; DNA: TGTGCCAGCAGCCCCAATTACAGGTACTCCTACGAGCAGTACTTC; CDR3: CASSPNYRYSYEQYF
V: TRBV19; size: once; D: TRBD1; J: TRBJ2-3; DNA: TGTGCCAGGTGGGGACAGGAAACAGATACGCAGTATTTT; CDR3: CARWGQETDTQYF
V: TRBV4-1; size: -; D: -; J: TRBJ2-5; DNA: TGCGCCAGCAGCCATTCCACGGGGGTACAAGAGACCCAGTACTTC; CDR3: CASSHSTGVQETQYF
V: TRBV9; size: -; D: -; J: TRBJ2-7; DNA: TGTGCCAGCAGCGTAGGTCGGAGCAAACACTACGAGCAGTACTTC; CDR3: CASSVGRSKHYEQYF
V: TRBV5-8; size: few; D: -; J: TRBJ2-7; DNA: TGTGCCAGCAGTCCGTTTCGCGAGGGCCTGAGACCCTACGAGCAGTACTTC; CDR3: CASSPFREGLRPYEQYF
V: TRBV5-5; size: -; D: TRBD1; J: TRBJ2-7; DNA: TGTGCCAGCAGCTTCGGCCGGGACAGCTCCTACGAGCAGTACTTC; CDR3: CASSFGRDSSYEQYF
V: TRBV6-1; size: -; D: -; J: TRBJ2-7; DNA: TGTGCCAGCAGTGAAGAAGGGGGAAGCTCCTACGAGCAGTACTTC; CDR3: CASSEEGGSSYEQYF
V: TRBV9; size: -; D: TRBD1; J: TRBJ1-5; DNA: TGTGCCAGCAGCGTGGGACAGGGATGGGATCAGCCCCAGCATTTT; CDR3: CASSVGQGWDQPQHF